This T cell receptor beta chain emerged from a study of blood T cells in healthy people across ages. Findings and limits, study-wide: The authors considered diversity estimates from one million T cells to be underestimates.

This CDR3 is built from 15 residues. V lost 2 bases to trimming and J lost 1 base, with 11 bases between them. PCR was performed a second time for about 7 to 11 cycles using a sample-barcoded 5' primer and a J-beta primer mix. At least 2.5 million CDR3-containing paired-end reads were obtained per sample. TCRdb independently ran MiXCR on the 5' RACE reads; one entry per CDR3 protein. The table records 1.5 million to 2 million distinct CDR3 sequences, less than 50% of them present only once. Points on this clonotype: Its antigen is unknown.

The chain has TRBV12-3 or TRBV12-4 and TRBJ1-2, with D hard to call. The source of this sequence is a woman aged 40 to 49 in good health. Sequencing was carried out using blood. The CDR3 DNA reads TGTGCCAGCAGTTTACTTCCAGGACTTAACTATGGCTACACCTTC. This gives the protein CASSLLPGLNYGYTF.